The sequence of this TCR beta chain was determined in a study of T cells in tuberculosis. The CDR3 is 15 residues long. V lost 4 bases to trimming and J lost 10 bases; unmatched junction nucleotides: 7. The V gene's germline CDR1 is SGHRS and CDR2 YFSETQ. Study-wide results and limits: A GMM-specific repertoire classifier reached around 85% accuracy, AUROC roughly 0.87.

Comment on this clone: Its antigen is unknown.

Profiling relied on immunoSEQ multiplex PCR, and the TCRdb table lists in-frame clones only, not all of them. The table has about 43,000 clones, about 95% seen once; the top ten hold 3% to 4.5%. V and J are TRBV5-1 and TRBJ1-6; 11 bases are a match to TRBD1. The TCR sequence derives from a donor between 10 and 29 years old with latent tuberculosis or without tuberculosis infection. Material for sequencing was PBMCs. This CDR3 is CASSAGTGGSSPLHF. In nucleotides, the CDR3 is TGCGCCAGCAGCGCCGGGACAGGGGGTTCATCACCCCTCCACTTT.